This T cell receptor beta chain was identified during a study of blood T cell repertoires in COVID-19. For the study at large: Specimens from acute and convalescent COVID-19 originated in the United States, Italy and Spain. T cells, B-cell-depleted T cells, or PBMCs provided the cDNA or gDNA that served as material.

Under the authors' procedure: Quantification of nucleated cells was approximated via reference gene primer amplification. Data came from immunoSEQ multiplex PCR; TCRdb stores just in-frame clones and leaves some out. V and J calls and clone size are those listed in that table; D and trimming were worked out from the DNA. This sample has some 250,000 clones, with 86% found just once. The CDR3 loop spans 13 amino acids. CDR1 is GTSNPN, CDR2 SVGIG, per germline (reference sequence). J is TRBJ2-1 and V is TRBV30; possibly TRBD1 for D (5 bases). The sequencing input was peripheral blood. This clonotype originated in a woman in her twenties or thirties who had recovered from COVID-19. Here the CDR3 reads CVYGQGPYNEQFF. CDR3 DNA sequence: TGTGTATATGGGCAGGGCCCCTACAATGAGCAGTTCTTC.